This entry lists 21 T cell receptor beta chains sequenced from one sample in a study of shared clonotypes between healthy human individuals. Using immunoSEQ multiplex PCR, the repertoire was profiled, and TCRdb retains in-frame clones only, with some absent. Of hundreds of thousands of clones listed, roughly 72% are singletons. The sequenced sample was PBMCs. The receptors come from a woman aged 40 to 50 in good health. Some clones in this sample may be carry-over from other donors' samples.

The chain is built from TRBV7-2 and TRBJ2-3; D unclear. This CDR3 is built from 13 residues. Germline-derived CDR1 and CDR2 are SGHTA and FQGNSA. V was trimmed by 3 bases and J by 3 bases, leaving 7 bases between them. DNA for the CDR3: TGTGCCAGCAGCTTGACCGGAACAGATACGCAGTATTTT. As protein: CASSLTGTDTQYF.

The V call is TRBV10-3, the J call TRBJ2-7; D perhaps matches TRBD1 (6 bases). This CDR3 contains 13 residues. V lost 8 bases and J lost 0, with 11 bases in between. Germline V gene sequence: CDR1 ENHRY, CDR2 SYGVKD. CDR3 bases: TGTGCCATCGCACAGGGAAGCTCCTACGAGCAGTACTTC. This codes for CAIAQGSSYEQYF.

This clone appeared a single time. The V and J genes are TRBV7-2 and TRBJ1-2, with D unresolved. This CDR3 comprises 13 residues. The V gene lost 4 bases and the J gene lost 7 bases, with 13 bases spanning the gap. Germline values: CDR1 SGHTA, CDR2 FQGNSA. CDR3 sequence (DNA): TGTGCCAGCAGCTCGGGGAGAAGGTTTGGCTACACCTTC. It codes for CASSSGRRFGYTF.

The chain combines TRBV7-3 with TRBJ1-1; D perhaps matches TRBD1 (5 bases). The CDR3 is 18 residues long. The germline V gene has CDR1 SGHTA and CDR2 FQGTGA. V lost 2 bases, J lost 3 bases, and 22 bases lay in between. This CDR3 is CASSLWPAGRRGDTEAFF. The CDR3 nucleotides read TGTGCCAGCAGCTTATGGCCGGCGGGTCGAAGAGGGGACACTGAAGCTTTCTTT.

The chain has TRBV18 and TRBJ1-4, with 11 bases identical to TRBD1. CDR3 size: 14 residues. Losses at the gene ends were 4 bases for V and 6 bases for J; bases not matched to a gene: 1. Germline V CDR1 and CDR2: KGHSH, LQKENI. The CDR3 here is CASSQGQGDEKLFF. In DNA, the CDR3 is TGTGCCAGCTCACAGGGACAGGGGGATGAAAAACTGTTTTTT.

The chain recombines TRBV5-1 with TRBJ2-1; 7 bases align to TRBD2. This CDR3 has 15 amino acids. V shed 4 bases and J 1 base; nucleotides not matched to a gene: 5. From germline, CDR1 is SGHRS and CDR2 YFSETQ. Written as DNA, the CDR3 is TGCGCCAGCAGCCGTTCGGGAGGTTCCTACAATGAGCAGTTCTTC. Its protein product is CASSRSGGSYNEQFF.

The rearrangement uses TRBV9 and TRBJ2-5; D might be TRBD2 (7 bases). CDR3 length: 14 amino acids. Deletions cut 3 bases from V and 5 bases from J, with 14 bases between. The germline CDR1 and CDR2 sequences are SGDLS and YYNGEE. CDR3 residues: CASSEGGVRETQYF. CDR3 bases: TGTGCCAGCAGCGAGGGGGGGGTTCGGGAGACCCAGTACTTC.

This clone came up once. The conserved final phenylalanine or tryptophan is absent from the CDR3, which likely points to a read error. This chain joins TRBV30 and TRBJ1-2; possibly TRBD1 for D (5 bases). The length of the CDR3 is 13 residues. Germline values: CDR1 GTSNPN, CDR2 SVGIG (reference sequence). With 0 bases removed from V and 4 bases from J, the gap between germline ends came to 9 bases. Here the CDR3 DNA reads TGTGCCTGGAGTGTACAGGCACCCTATGGCTACACCCTC. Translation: CAWSVQAPYGYTL.

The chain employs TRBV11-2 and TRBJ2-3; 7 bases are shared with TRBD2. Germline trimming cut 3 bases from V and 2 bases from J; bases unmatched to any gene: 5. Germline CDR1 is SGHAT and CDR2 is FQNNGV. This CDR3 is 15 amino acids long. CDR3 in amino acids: CASSFWGGITDTQYF. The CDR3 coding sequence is TGTGCCAGCAGCTTTTGGGGGGGTATCACAGATACGCAGTATTTT.

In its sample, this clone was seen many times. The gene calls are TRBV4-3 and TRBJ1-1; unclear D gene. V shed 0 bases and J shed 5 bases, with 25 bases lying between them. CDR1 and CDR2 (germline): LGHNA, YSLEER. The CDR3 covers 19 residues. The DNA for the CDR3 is TGCGCCAGCAGCCAAGATAATTCGGCAGGCCTCACGGGAGGGACTGAAGCTTTCTTT. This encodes CASSQDNSAGLTGGTEAFF.

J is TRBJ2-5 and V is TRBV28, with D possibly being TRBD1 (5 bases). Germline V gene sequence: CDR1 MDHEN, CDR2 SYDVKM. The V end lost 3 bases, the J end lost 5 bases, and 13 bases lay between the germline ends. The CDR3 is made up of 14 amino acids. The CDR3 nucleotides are TGTGCCAGCAGTTTGCCGGCAGGGTTGGAGACCCAGTACTTC. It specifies CASSLPAGLETQYF.

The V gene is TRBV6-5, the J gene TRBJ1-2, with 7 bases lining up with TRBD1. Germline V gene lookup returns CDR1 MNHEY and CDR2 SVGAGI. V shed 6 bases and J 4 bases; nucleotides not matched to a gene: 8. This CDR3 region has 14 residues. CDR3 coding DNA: TGTGCCAGCAGGAACACAGGGGCCTTCTATGGCTACACCTTC. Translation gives CASRNTGAFYGYTF.

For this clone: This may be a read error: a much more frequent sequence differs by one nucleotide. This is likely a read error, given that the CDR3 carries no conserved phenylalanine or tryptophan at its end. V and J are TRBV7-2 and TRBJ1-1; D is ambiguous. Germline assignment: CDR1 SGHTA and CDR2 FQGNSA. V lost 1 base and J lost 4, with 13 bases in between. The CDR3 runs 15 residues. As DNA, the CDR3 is TGTGCCAGCAGCTTAGGAAGGCAGTTTAGCACTGAAGCTTTCCTT. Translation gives CASSLGRQFSTEAFL.

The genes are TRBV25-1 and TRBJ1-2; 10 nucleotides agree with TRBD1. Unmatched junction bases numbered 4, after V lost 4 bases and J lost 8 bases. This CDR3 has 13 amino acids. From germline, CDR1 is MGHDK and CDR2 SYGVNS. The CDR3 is CASSARDRGGYTF. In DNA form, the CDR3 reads TGTGCCAGCAGTGCCCGGGACAGGGGAGGCTACACCTTC.

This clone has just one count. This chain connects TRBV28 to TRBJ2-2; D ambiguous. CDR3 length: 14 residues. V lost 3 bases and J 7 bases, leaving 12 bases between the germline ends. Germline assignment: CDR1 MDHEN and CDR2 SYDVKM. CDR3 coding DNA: TGTGCCAGCAGTTTCAGGAGCTATAGCGGGGAGCTGTTTTTT. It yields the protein CASSFRSYSGELFF.

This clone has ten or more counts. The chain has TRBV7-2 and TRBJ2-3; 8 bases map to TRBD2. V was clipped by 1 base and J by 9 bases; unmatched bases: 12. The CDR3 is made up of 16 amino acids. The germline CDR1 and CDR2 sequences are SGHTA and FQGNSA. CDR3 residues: CASSLVGGSGVVTQYF. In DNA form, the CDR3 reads TGTGCCAGCAGCTTAGTAGGGGGTAGCGGGGTGGTGACGCAGTATTTT.

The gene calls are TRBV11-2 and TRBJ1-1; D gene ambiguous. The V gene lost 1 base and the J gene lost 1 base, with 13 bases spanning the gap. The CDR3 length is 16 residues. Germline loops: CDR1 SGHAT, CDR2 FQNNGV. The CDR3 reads CASSLGRGQRNTEAFF. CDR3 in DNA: TGTGCCAGCAGCTTAGGGAGAGGCCAGCGGAACACTGAAGCTTTCTTT.

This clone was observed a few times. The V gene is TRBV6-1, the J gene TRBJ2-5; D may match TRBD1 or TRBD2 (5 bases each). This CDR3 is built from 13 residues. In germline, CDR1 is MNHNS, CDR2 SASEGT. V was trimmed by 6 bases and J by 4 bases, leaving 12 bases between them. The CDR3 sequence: CASRRGSGETQYF. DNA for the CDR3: TGTGCCAGCAGGAGGGGCAGCGGAGAGACCCAGTACTTC.

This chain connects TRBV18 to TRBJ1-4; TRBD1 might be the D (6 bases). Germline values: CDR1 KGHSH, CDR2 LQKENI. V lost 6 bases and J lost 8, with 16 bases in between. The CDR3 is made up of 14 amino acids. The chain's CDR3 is CASSPDRTGEKLFF. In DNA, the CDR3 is TGTGCCAGCTCTCCTGACAGGACGGGGGAAAAACTGTTTTTT.

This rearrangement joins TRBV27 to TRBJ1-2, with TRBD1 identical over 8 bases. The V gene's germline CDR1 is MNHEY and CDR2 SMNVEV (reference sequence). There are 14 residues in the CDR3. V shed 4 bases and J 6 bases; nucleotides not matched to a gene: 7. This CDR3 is CASSSRQGTDGYTF. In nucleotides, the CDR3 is TGTGCCAGCAGTTCACGACAGGGGACGGATGGCTACACCTTC.

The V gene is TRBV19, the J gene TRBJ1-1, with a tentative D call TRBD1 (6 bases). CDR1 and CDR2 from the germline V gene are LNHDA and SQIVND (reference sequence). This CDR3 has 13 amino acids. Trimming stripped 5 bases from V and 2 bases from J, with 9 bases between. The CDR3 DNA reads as TGTGCCAGTAGTTACGGGGGCAACACTGAAGCTTTCTTT. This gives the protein CASSYGGNTEAFF.